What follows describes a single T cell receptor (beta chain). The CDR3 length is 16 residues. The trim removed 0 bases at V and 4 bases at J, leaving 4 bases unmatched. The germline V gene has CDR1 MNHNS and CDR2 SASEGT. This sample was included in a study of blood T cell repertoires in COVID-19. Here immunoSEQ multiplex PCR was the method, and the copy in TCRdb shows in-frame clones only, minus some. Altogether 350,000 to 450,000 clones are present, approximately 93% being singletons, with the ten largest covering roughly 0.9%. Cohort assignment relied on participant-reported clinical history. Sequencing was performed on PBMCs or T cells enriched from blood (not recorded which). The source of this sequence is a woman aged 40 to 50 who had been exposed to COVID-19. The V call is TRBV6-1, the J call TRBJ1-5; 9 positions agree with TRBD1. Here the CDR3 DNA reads TGTGCCAGCAGTGAAGCCTGGGACAGGGAAAATCAGCCCCAGCATTTT. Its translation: CASSEAWDRENQPQHF.